The next 20 T cell receptor beta chains were all read from a single sample in a study of response to subunit inactivated influenza vaccine. Each CDR3 protein gets one entry after TCRdb re-called the RT-PCR reads with MiXCR. Among about 540,000 distinct CDR3 sequences listed, 11% to 15% were seen once. The sample was PBMCs from blood, taken 11 to 12 days after vaccination. These receptors all stem from a man in his fifties or sixties who received an inactivated influenza vaccine.

This chain links TRBV5-1 with TRBJ2-6; D gene ambiguous. There are 16 residues in the CDR3. The V and J ends lost 2 bases and 0 bases respectively, with 9 bases between them. Germline CDR1 and CDR2: SGHRS and YFSETQ. The CDR3 spells CASSFTPGSGANVLTF. CDR3 DNA sequence: TGCGCCAGCAGCTTTACACCCGGCTCTGGGGCCAACGTCCTGACTTTC.

V is TRBV6-4 and J is TRBJ1-2; D unresolved. The V end lost 3 bases, the J end lost 7 bases, and 12 bases lay between the germline ends. The V gene's germline CDR1 is MRHNA and CDR2 SNTAGT. This CDR3 has 13 amino acids. For the CDR3, the DNA is TGTGCCAGCAGTGATGGAGCACGGGGTGGCTACACCTTC. Protein sequence: CASSDGARGGYTF.

V and J are TRBV12-5 and TRBJ2-1, with D tentatively TRBD1 (5 bases). Trimming removed 3 bases at V and 8 bases at J, with 11 bases between. CDR1 and CDR2 (germline): LGHNT, FRNRAP. The CDR3 covers 13 residues. This chain's CDR3 is CASGLGAPHEQFF. For the CDR3, the DNA is TGTGCTAGTGGTTTAGGGGCTCCACATGAGCAGTTCTTC.

The rearrangement joins TRBV5-1 to TRBJ2-7; 12 nucleotides line up with TRBD2. In germline, CDR1 is SGHRS, CDR2 YFSETQ. The CDR3 runs to 15 residues. V lost 1 base and J lost 2; bases outside the gene matches: 1. Here the CDR3 DNA reads TGCGCCAGCAGCTTGACTAGCGGGGGGACCTACGAGCAGTACTTC. Encoded protein: CASSLTSGGTYEQYF.

The V call is TRBV20-1, the J call TRBJ2-3; 9 positions match TRBD2. Germline V gene sequence: CDR1 DFQATT, CDR2 SNEGSKA (reference sequence). Losses at the gene ends were 1 base for V and 5 bases for J; bases not matched to a gene: 13. The CDR3 extends over 17 amino acids. The DNA for the CDR3 is TGCAGTGCTAGAGGCCCCTTTCGAGCGGGAGGATTAGATACGCAGTATTTT. Translating gives CSARGPFRAGGLDTQYF.

This clonotype was seen a handful of times. This chain connects TRBV25-1 to TRBJ2-1; D uncertain. Germline V CDR1 and CDR2: MGHDK, SYGVNS. The CDR3 is 12 amino acids. Trimming stripped 2 bases from V and 8 bases from J, with 7 bases between. As DNA, the CDR3 is TGTGCCAGCAGTGAAGGTGGCTATGAGCAGTTCTTC. This translates into CASSEGGYEQFF.

V gene TRBV12-3 or TRBV12-4 combines with J gene TRBJ1-4; 10 nucleotides line up with TRBD1. This CDR3 has 15 residues. V shed 6 bases, J shed 5 bases, and the junction held 6 bases outside the gene matches. CDR3 coding DNA: TGTGCCAGCAGCCAGACAGGGGGCTCAAATGAAAAACTGTTTTTT. Its protein product is CASSQTGGSNEKLFF.

This clonotype has a handful of counts. The chain is built from TRBV7-6 and TRBJ2-3; 8 nucleotides agree with TRBD2. Per the germline V gene, CDR1 is SGHVS and CDR2 is FNYEAQ. The CDR3 is 16 residues long. Losses at the gene ends were 5 bases for V and 6 bases for J; bases not matched to a gene: 13. The CDR3 loop is CASSPLAGVNSDTQYF. The CDR3 DNA follows: TGTGCCAGCAGCCCTCTAGCGGGCGTAAACTCGGATACGCAGTATTTT.

The chain combines TRBV5-1 with TRBJ1-4, with D unclear. The V end lost 7 bases, the J end lost 5 bases, and 15 bases lay between the germline ends. The CDR3 length is 14 residues. Germline CDR1 and CDR2: SGHRS and YFSETQ. CDR3 DNA sequence: TGCGCCAGCGGGTCGGACGGCCTGAATGAAAAACTGTTTTTT. Translating gives CASGSDGLNEKLFF.

V and J are TRBV14 and TRBJ2-1, with 10 bases fitting TRBD2. The CDR3 sequence is 17 residues long. The ends lost 0 bases at V and 6 bases at J; junction bases unmatched: 8. CDR1 is SGHDN and CDR2 is FVKESK in the germline V gene. The DNA for the CDR3 is TGTGCCAGCAGCCAAGAAGCGGGGGGGCAATTCGTCAATGAGCAGTTCTTC. It codes for CASSQEAGGQFVNEQFF.

This clonotype has a handful of counts. The chain is built from TRBV13 and TRBJ2-2; 8 bases map to TRBD1. Germline V gives CDR1 PRHDT, CDR2 FYEKMQ (reference sequence). V dropped 5 bases and J dropped 1; count of bases not matched to a gene: 3. This CDR3 region has 15 residues. CDR3 residues: CASSPGGKNTGELFF. The CDR3 region has the DNA TGTGCCAGCAGCCCAGGGGGCAAGAACACCGGGGAGCTGTTTTTT.

This clonotype was recorded a few times. The V call is TRBV5-4, the J call TRBJ2-2, with 9 bases lining up with TRBD1. Germline-derived CDR1 and CDR2 are SGHNT and YYREEE (reference sequence). This CDR3 is 14 amino acids long. J was trimmed by 7 bases and V by 9 bases; bases with no gene match: 10. The DNA of the CDR3 is TGTGCCATAGGACAGGGGAGTGACATCGGGGAGCTGTTTTTT. Protein sequence: CAIGQGSDIGELFF.

The V call is TRBV27, the J call TRBJ2-7; 10 bases are a match to TRBD1. V shed 5 bases and J 0 bases; nucleotides not matched to a gene: 7. Germline V gene data show CDR1 as MNHEY and CDR2 as SMNVEV (reference sequence). The CDR3 is 16 residues long. In DNA form, the CDR3 reads TGTGCCAGCAGTCTACGGGACAGGGGATACTCCTACGAGCAGTACTTC. This gives the protein CASSLRDRGYSYEQYF.

V and J are TRBV7-2 and TRBJ1-6, with D tentatively TRBD1 (5 bases). Germline CDR1 reads SGHTA; CDR2 reads FQGNSA. V was trimmed by 5 bases and J by 10 bases, leaving 18 bases between them. The CDR3 is made up of 15 amino acids. The CDR3 is CASSPRGRGWSPLHF. DNA for the CDR3: TGTGCCAGCAGCCCGAGGGGACGGGGGTGGTCACCCCTCCACTTT.

This chain joins TRBV12-3 or TRBV12-4 and TRBJ1-1; D is unresolved. Deletions cut 4 bases from V and 7 bases from J, with 13 bases between. This CDR3 spans 13 amino acids. CDR3 in amino acids: CASSSSRTDEAFF. Written as DNA, the CDR3 is TGTGCCAGCAGTTCTAGTAGGACGGATGAAGCTTTCTTT.

This clonotype was counted between two and nine times. The V gene is TRBV24-1, the J gene TRBJ2-1; TRBD2 matches at 11 bases. The CDR3 covers 17 residues. Per germline, CDR1 KGHDR and CDR2 SFDVKD. The V gene end was trimmed by 4 bases and the J gene end by 3 bases; junction bases not matched to a gene: 7. CDR3 residues: CATSDTQTSGSYNEQFF. DNA for the CDR3: TGTGCCACCAGTGACACCCAAACTAGCGGGAGCTACAATGAGCAGTTCTTC.

This clonotype showed up just a few times. The V and J genes are TRBV20-1 and TRBJ2-7, with 12 bases identical to TRBD1. With V trimmed by 0 bases and J by 4 bases, 7 bases remained unmatched. CDR3 size: 16 residues. The V gene's germline CDR1 is DFQATT and CDR2 SNEGSKA (reference sequence). CDR3 sequence reads: CSARDPGQGAGYEQYF. CDR3 nucleotides: TGCAGTGCTAGAGACCCGGGACAGGGGGCCGGTTACGAGCAGTACTTC.

This clonotype came up a few times. V and J are TRBV21-1 and TRBJ2-1; the table calls TRBD2, which could not be checked here. TRBV21-1 is reported as a pseudogene. CDR3 size: 16 residues. In DNA form, the CDR3 reads TGTGCCAGCAGCATTATCCTAGCGGGGGGGCCGCATGAGCAGTTCTTC. This gives the protein CASSIILAGGPHEQFF.

This clonotype was counted a few times. The chain combines TRBV5-6 with TRBJ2-1; 12 positions match TRBD2. Germline CDR1 is SGHDT and CDR2 is YYEEEE. The ends lost 4 bases at V and 0 bases at J; junction bases unmatched: 11. The CDR3 spans 19 residues. In DNA form, the CDR3 reads TGTGCCAGCAGCACGACCGGGACTAGCGGGTTGAGCTCCTACAATGAGCAGTTCTTC. This codes for CASSTTGTSGLSSYNEQFF.

This clonotype was recorded a few times. The genes are TRBV6-1 and TRBJ1-2; D is uncertain. This CDR3 spans 15 amino acids. Looked up from germline, CDR1 is MNHNS and CDR2 is SASEGT. Trimming took 5 bases from V and 4 from J, leaving 17 bases between them. The CDR3 DNA follows: TGTGCCAGCAGTCCCATCATTAGGAGTAGCTATGGCTACACCTTC. Translated: CASSPIIRSSYGYTF.